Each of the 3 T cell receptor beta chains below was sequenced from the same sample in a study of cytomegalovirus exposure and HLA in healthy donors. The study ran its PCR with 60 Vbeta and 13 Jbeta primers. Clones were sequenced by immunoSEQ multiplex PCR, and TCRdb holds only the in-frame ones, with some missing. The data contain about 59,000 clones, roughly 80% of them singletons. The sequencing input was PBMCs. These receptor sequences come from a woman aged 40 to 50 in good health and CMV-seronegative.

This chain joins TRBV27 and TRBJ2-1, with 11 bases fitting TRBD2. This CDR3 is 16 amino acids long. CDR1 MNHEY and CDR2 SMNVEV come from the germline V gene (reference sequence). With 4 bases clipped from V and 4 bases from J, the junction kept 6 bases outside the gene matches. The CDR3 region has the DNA TGTGCCAGCAGTTCGAAGACTAGCGGGGCATACAATGAGCAGTTCTTC. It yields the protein CASSSKTSGAYNEQFF.

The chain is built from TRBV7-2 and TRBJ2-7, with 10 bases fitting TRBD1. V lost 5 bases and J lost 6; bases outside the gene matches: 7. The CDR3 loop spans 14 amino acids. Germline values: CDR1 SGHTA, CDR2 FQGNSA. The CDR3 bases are TGTGCCAGCAGCCGGGGACAGGGGAAGGGCGAGCAGTACTTC. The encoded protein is CASSRGQGKGEQYF.

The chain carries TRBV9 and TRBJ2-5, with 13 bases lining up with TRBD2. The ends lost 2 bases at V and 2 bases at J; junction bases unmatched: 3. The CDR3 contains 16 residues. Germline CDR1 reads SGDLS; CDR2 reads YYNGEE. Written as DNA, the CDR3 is TGTGCCAGCAGCGTGGGACTAGCGGGACTTCAAGAGACCCAGTACTTC. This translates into CASSVGLAGLQETQYF.